The sample holds a few counts of the clone carrying this T cell receptor beta chain. Its antigen is unidentified. The data are from a study of T-cell reconstitution after alpha-beta-depleted transplantation in children. Study conclusions and caveats: For some patients, TCRbeta diversity was high at day 60 because of recipient T cells and thymic progenitors that survived.

Preparation of the TCRbeta library was carried out with unique molecular identifiers. Via MiXCR, TCRdb re-called the PCR reads, giving one row per CDR3 protein. The sample has approximately 110,000 distinct CDR3 sequences; 9% to 12% are singletons. Specimen: PBMCs, collected before TCRalphabeta/CD19-depleted stem cell transplant. The TCR originated in a boy between 2 and 10 years old with acute lymphoblastic leukemia, due to receive a stem cell transplant.

The CDR3 DNA follows: TGCGCCAGCAGCCACCGGATGGGGGAGACCCAGTACTTC. Its protein is CASSHRMGETQYF. This chain joins TRBV5-1 and TRBJ2-5; D remains unclear. The germline CDR1 and CDR2 sequences are SGHRS and YFSETQ. CDR3 length: 13 residues. Trimming took off 4 bases at V and 5 bases at J, with 12 bases between the two ends. The full variable domain, with the rest looked up from reference TRBV5-1 and TRBJ2-5, is KAGVTQTPRYLIKTRGQQVTLSCSPISGHRSVSWYQQTPGQGLQFLFEYFSETQRNKGNFPGRFSGRQFSNSRSEMNVSTLELGDSALYLCASSHRMGETQYFGPGTRLLVL.